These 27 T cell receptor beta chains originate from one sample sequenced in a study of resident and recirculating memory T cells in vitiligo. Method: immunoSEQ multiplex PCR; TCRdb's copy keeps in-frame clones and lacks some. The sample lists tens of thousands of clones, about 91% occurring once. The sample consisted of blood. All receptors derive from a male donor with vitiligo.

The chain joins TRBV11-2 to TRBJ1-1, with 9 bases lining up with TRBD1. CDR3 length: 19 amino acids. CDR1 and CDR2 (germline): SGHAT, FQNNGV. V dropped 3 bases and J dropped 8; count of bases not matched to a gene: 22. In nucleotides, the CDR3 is TGTGCCAGCAGCTTTTTCTACCTCCCGGGGACAGGGTTTTTGATGGAAGCTTTCTTT. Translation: CASSFFYLPGTGFLMEAFF.

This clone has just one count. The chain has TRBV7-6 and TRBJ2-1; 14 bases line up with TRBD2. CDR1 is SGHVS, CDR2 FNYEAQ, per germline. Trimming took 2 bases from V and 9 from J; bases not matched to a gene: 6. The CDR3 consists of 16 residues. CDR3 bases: TGTGCCAGCAGCTTAAGACTAGCGGGAGGGCCGAGTGAGCAGTTCTTC. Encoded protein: CASSLRLAGGPSEQFF.

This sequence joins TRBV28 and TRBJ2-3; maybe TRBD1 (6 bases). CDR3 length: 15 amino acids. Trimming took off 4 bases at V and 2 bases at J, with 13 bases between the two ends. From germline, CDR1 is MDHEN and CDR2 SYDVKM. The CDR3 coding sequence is TGTGCCAGCAGTTACCAGGGGCCGTACACAGATACGCAGTATTTT. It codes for CASSYQGPYTDTQYF.

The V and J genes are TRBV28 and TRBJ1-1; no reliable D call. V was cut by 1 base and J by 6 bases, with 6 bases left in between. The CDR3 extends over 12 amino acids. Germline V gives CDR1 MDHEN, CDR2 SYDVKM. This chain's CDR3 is CASSLSGSEAFF. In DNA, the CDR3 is TGTGCCAGCAGTTTATCGGGTTCTGAAGCTTTCTTT.

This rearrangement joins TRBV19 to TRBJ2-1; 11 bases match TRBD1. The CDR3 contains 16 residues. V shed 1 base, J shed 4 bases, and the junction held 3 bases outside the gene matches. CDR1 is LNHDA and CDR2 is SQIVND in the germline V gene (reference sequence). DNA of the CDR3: TGTGCCAGTAGTATAGTAGGGACAGGGGGATACAATGAGCAGTTCTTC. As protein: CASSIVGTGGYNEQFF.

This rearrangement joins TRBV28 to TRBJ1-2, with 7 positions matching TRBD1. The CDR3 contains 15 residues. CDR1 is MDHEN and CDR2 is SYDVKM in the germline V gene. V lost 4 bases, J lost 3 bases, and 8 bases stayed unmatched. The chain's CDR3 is CASSWADRLHYGYTF. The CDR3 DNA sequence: TGTGCCAGCAGTTGGGCGGACAGGTTGCACTATGGCTACACCTTC.

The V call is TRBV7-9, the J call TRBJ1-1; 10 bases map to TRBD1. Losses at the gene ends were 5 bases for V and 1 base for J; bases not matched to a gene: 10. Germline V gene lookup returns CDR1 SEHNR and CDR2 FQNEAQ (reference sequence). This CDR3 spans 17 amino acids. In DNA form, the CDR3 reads TGTGCCAGCAGCGCCCGGACAGGGGGTAATTGGAACACTGAAGCTTTCTTT. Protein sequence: CASSARTGGNWNTEAFF.

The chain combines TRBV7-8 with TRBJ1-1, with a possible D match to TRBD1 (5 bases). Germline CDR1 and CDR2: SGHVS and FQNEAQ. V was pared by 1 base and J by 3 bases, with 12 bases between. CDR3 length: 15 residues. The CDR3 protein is CASSLGQITYTEAFF. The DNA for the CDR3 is TGTGCCAGCAGCTTAGGACAGATTACTTACACTGAAGCTTTCTTT.

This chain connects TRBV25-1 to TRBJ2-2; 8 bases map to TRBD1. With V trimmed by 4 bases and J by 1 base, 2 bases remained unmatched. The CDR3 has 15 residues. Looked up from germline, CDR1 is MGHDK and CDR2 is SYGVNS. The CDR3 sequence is CASSVGTGNTGELFF. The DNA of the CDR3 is TGTGCCAGCAGTGTTGGGACAGGGAACACCGGGGAGCTGTTTTTT.

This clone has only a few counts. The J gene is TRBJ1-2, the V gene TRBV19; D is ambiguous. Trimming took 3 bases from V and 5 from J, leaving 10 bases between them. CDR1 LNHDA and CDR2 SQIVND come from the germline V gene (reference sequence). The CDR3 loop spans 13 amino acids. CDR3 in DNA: TGTGCCAGTAGTATGTCCCAGACTTATGGCTACACCTTC. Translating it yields CASSMSQTYGYTF.

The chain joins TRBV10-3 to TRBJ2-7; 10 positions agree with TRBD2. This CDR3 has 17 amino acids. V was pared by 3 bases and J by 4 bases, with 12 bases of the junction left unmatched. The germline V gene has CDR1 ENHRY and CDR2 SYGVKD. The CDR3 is CAISDPSGGTPRYEQYF. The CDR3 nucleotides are TGTGCCATCAGTGACCCTAGCGGGGGTACCCCCAGGTACGAGCAGTACTTC.

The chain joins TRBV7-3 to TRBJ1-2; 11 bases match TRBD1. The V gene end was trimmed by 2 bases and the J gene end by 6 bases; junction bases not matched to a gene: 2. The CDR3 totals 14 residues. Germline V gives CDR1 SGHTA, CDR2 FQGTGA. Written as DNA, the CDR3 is TGTGCCAGCAGCTTAGCGGGACAGGGGGATGGCTACACCTTC. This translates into CASSLAGQGDGYTF. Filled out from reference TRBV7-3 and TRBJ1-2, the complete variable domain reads GAGVSQTPSNKVTEKGKYVELRCDPISGHTALYWYRQSLGQGPEFLIYFQGTGAADDSGLPNDRFFAVRPEGSVSTLKIQRTERGDSAVYLCASSLAGQGDGYTFGSGTRLTVV.

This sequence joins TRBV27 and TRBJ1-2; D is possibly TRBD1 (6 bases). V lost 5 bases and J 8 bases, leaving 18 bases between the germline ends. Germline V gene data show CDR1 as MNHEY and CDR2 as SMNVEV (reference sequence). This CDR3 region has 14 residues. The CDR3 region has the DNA TGTGCCAGCAGTCCCGGACAGACCGACTGGGGCTACACCTTC. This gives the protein CASSPGQTDWGYTF.

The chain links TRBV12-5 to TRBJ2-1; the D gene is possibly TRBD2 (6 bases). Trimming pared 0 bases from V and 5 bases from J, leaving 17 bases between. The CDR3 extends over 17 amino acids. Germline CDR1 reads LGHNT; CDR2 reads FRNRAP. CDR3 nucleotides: TGTGCTAGTGGTTTGGTACTCGGGCGGGAAGGCGACAATGAGCAGTTCTTC. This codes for CASGLVLGREGDNEQFF.

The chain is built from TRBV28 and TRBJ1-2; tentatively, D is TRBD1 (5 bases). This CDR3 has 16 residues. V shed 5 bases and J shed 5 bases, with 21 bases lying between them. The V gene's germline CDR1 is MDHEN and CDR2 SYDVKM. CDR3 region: CASSQTSSGGVYGYTF. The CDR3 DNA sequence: TGTGCCAGCAGTCAAACATCATCCGGGGGGGTTTATGGCTACACCTTC.

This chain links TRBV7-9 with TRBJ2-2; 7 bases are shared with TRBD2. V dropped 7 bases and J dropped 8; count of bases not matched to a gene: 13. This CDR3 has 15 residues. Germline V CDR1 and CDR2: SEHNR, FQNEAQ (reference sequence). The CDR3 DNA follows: TGTGCCAGCAAGGCTAGCGGAGTAAACGAAGGGGAGCTGTTTTTT. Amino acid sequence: CASKASGVNEGELFF.

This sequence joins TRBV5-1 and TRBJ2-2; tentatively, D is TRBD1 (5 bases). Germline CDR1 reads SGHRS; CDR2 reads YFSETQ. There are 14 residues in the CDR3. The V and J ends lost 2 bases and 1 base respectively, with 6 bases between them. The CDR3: CASSFQGNTGELFF. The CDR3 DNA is TGCGCCAGCAGCTTCCAGGGGAACACCGGGGAGCTGTTTTTT.

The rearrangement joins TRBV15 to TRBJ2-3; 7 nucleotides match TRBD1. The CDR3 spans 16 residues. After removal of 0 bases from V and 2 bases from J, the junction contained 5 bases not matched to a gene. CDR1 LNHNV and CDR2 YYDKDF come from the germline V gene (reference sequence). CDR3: CATSRDTGQFTDTQYF. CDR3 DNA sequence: TGTGCCACCAGCAGAGATACGGGACAGTTCACAGATACGCAGTATTTT.

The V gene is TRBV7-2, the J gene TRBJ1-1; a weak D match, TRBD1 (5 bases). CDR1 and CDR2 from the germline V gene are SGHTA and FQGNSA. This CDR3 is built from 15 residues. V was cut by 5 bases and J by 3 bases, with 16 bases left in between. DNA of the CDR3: TGTGCCAGCAGCGGGGGGGGGATGGGTTACACTGAAGCTTTCTTT. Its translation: CASSGGGMGYTEAFF.

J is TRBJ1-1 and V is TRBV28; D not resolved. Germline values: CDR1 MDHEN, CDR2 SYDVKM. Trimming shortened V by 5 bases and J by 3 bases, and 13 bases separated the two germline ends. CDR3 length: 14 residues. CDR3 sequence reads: CASSPRVTDTEAFF. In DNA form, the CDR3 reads TGTGCCAGCAGTCCCCGAGTTACGGACACTGAAGCTTTCTTT.

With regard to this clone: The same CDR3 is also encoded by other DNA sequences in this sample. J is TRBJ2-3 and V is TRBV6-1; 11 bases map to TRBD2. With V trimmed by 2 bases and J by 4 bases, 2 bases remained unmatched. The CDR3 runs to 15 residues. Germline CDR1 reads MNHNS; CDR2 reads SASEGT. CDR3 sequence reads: CASSELAGGPDTQYF. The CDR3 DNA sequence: TGTGCCAGCAGTGAATTAGCGGGAGGGCCAGATACGCAGTATTTT.

In DNA, the CDR3 is TGTGCCAGCAGCCTCCGCCCCCTAGCGGGAGGGCGTAATGAGCAGTTCTTC. Its translation is CASSLRPLAGGRNEQFF. This sequence joins TRBV4-2 and TRBJ2-1, with 12 bases fitting TRBD2. The CDR3 consists of 17 residues. V was clipped by 4 bases and J by 7 bases; unmatched bases: 11. Germline CDR1 LGHNA, CDR2 YNFKEQ.

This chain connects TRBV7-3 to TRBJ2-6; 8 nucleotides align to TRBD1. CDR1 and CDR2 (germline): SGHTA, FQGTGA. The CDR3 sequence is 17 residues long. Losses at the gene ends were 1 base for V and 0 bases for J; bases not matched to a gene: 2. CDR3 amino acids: CASSLRGQDSGANVLTF. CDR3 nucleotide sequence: TGTGCCAGCAGCTTAAGGGGACAGGACTCTGGGGCCAACGTCCTGACTTTC.

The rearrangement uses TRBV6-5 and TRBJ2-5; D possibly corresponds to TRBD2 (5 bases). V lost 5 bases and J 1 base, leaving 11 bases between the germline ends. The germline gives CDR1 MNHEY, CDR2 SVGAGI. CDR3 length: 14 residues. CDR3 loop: CASSTAGIQETQYF. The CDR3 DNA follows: TGTGCCAGCAGTACAGCCGGGATCCAAGAGACCCAGTACTTC.

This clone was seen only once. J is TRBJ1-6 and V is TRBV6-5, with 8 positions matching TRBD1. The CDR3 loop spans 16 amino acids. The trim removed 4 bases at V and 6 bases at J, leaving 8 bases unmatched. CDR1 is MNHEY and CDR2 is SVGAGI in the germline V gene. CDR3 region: CASSFKTGAFNSPLHF. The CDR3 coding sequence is TGTGCCAGCAGTTTCAAGACAGGGGCGTTTAATTCACCCCTCCACTTT.

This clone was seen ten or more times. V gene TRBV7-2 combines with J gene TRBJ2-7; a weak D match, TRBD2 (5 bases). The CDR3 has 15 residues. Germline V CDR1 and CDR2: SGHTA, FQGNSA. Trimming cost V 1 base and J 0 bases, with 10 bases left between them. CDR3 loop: CASSLGEGNSYEQYF. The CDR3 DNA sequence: TGTGCCAGCAGCTTAGGAGAGGGCAACTCCTACGAGCAGTACTTC.

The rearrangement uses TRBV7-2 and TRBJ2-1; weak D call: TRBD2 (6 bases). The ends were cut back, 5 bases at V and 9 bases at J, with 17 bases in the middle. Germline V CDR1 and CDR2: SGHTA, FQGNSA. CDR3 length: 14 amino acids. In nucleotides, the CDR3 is TGTGCCAGCAGCCACCCGGGGGTAAACGCTGAGCAGTTCTTC. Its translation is CASSHPGVNAEQFF. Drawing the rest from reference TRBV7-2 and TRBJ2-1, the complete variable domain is GAGVSQSPSNKVTEKGKDVELRCDPISGHTALYWYRQSLGQGLEFLIYFQGNSAPDKSGLPSDRFSAERTGGSVSTLTIQRTQQEDSAVYLCASSHPGVNAEQFFGPGTRLTVL.